This entry is about one T cell receptor (beta chain). The entry originates in a study of OX40 agonist ivuxolimab in advanced cancers. The CDR3 contains 16 residues. V was trimmed by 3 bases and J by 1 base, leaving 16 bases between them. In germline, CDR1 is SGHRS, CDR2 YFSETQ. Clones were read by immunoSEQ multiplex PCR, and TCRdb kept only the in-frame ones, dropping some. The sample holds 20,000 to 30,000 clones, over 70% seen once. Source: CD4+ or CD8+ T cells sorted from blood, taken in a trial of the OX40 agonist ivuxolimab. The V gene is TRBV5-1, the J gene TRBJ2-5; a weak D match, TRBD2 (6 bases). The source is an adult with an advanced solid tumor such as melanoma, head and neck, liver or kidney cancer. CDR3 nucleotide sequence: TGCGCCAGCAGCTGGGACTCCGTATTCCCCCAAGAGACCCAGTACTTC. Residues: CASSWDSVFPQETQYF. Together with reference TRBV5-1 and TRBJ2-5, the CDR3 gives the full variable domain: KAGVTQTPRYLIKTRGQQVTLSCSPISGHRSVSWYQQTPGQGLQFLFEYFSETQRNKGNFPGRFSGRQFSNSRSEMNVSTLELGDSALYLCASSWDSVFPQETQYFGPGTRLLVL.